Described below is a single T cell receptor beta chain sequence and its context. Its cognate antigen is unknown. This specimen belongs to a study of shared clonotypes between healthy human individuals. Study background: CD4 naive cells filled three plates per donor, CD4 memory three, CD8 naive two and CD8 memory one. Findings and limits, study-wide: Represented diversity, genetic and exposure-history alike, was limited by few donors.

The CDR3 consists of 16 residues. Germline values: CDR1 MGHDK, CDR2 SYGVNS. J was trimmed by 7 bases and V by 2 bases; bases with no gene match: 7. Sorted subsets were amplified in replicate PCRs using 150 to 250 ng DNA, 30,000 to 35,000 T cell genomes. Measured with immunoSEQ multiplex PCR; TCRdb has only the in-frame clones, and not every one. The sample has around 510,000 clones; approximately 95% are singletons. The chain carries TRBV25-1 and TRBJ2-1; 11 bases match TRBD2. The source material was naive CD4+ T cells sorted from blood. Subset: CD45RA+ positively selected. This clonotype was obtained from a woman aged 30 to 39 in good health. DNA of the CDR3: TGTGCCAGCAGTGAACCCTCGGGACTAGCGGAAAATGAGCAGTTCTTC. It specifies CASSEPSGLAENEQFF.